These 3 T cell receptor beta chains came from one sample sequenced in a study of spatial heterogeneity in lung cancer. General study points: Expanded intratumoral alpha and beta TCR counts tracked tumor mutation counts.

The time point is: sample taken at primary tumor resection. TCRdb ran MiXCR on the 5' RACE reads and lists one entry per CDR3 protein. The table lists around 12,000 distinct CDR3 sequences, about 5% of them singletons, with 36% in the top ten. No antigen has been assigned to these receptors. The input for sequencing was lung tumor tissue, taken at surgery. The receptors derive from a male donor with early-stage non-small cell lung cancer.

This clonotype was detected many times. In DNA form, the CDR3 reads TGTGCCAGCAGCCCCACAACAGGGAATTACTATGGCTACACCTTC. It encodes CASSPTTGNYYGYTF. The chain employs TRBV7-3 and TRBJ1-2; the D gene is possibly TRBD1 (6 bases). The CDR3 consists of 15 residues. Looked up from germline, CDR1 is SGHTA and CDR2 is FQGTGA. Trimming cost V 5 bases and J 3 bases, with 16 bases left between them.

This clonotype was counted many times. The chain employs TRBV7-9 and TRBJ1-4, with D unclear. Trimming took off 5 bases at V and 0 bases at J, with 13 bases between the two ends. The germline V gene has CDR1 SEHNR and CDR2 FQNEAQ (reference sequence). The CDR3 covers 16 residues. This CDR3 reads CASSPLPGATNEKLFF. In DNA, the CDR3 is TGTGCCAGCAGCCCCCTCCCCGGTGCAACTAATGAAAAACTGTTTTTT. The full variable domain, rest sourced from reference TRBV7-9 and TRBJ1-4, is DTGVSQNPRHKITKRGQNVTFRCDPISEHNRLYWYRQTLGQGPEFLTYFQNEAQLEKSRLLSDRFSAERPKGSFSTLEIQRTEQGDSAMYLCASSPLPGATNEKLFFGSGTQLSVL.

In its sample, this clonotype was seen many times. V gene TRBV19 combines with J gene TRBJ1-5; 7 bases line up with TRBD1. Per germline, CDR1 LNHDA and CDR2 SQIVND (reference sequence). The CDR3 is 16 amino acids. J gave up 3 bases and V 3 bases, and 8 bases lay outside the gene matches. The CDR3 coding sequence is TGTGCCAGTAGTATCCTACGGACAGGTTCCAATCAGCCCCAGCATTTT. Translation: CASSILRTGSNQPQHF.